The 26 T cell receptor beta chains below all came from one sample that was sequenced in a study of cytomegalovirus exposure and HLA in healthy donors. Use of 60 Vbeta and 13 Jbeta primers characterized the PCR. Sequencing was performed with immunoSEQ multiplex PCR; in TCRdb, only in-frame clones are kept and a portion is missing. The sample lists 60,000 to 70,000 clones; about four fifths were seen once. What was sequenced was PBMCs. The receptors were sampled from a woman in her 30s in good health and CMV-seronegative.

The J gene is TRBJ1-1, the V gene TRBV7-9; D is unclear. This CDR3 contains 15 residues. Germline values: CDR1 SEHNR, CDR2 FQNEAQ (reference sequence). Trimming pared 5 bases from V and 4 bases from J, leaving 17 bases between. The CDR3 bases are TGTGCCAGCAGCGTACAGTTGAGATTAGGCACTGAAGCTTTCTTT. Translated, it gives CASSVQLRLGTEAFF.

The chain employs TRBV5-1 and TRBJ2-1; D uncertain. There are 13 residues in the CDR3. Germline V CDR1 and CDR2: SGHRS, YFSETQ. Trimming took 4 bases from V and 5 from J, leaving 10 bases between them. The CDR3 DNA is TGCGCCAGCAGCGTTAGGAGTGACAATGAGCAGTTCTTC. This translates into CASSVRSDNEQFF. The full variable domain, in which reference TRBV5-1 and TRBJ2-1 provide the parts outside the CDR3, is KAGVTQTPRYLIKTRGQQVTLSCSPISGHRSVSWYQQTPGQGLQFLFEYFSETQRNKGNFPGRFSGRQFSNSRSEMNVSTLELGDSALYLCASSVRSDNEQFFGPGTRLTVL.

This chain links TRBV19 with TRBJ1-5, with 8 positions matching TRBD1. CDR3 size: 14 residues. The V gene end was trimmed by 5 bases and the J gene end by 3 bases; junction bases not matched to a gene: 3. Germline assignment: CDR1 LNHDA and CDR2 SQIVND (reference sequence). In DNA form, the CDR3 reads TGTGCCAGTAGTGGCCAGGGGGCCAATCAGCCCCAGCATTTT. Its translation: CASSGQGANQPQHF.

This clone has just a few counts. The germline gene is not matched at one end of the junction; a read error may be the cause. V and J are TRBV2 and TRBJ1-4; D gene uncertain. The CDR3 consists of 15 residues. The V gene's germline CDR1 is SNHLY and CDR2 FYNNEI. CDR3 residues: CASSEGGQTNEKLFF. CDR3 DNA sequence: TGTGCCAGCAGCGAAGGTGGCCAGACAAATGAAAAACTGTTTTTT.

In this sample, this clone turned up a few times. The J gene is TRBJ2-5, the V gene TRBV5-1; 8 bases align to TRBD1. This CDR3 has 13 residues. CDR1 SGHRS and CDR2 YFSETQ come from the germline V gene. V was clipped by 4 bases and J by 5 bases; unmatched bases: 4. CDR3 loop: CASSRQGMETQYF. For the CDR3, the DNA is TGCGCCAGCAGCCGACAGGGGATGGAGACCCAGTACTTC.

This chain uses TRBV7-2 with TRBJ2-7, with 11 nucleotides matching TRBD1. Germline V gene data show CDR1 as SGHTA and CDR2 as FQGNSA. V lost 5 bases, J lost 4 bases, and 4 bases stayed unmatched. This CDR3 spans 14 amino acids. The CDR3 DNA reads TGTGCCAGCAGCCGGGACAGGGGGGAGTACGAGCAGTACTTC. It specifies CASSRDRGEYEQYF.

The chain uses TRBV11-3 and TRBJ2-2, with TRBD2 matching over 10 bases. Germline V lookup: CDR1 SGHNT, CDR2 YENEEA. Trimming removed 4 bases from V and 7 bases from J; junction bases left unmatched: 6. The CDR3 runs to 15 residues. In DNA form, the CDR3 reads TGTGCCAGCAGCTCAGCGGGGGGGCGAGGCGGGGAGCTGTTTTTT. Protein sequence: CASSSAGGRGGELFF.

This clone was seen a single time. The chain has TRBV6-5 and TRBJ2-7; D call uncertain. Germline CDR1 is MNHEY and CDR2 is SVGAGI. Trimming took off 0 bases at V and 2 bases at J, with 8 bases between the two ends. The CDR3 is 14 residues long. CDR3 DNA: TGTGCCAGCAGTTACTCGATGGCAGCCTACGAGCAGTACTTC. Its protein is CASSYSMAAYEQYF.

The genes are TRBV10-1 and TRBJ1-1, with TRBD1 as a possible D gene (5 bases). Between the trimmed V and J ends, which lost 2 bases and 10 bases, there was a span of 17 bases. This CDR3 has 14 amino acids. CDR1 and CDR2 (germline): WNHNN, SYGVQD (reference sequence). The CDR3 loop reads CASSERGGAARAFF. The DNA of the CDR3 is TGCGCCAGCAGTGAGCGGGGCGGGGCAGCCCGAGCTTTCTTT.

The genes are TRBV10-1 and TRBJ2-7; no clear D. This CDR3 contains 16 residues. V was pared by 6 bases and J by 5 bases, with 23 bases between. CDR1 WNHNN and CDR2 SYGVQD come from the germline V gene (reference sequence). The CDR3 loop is CASSETLLSPRDEQYF. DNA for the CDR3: TGCGCCAGCAGCGAGACTCTCTTATCTCCCCGAGACGAGCAGTACTTC.

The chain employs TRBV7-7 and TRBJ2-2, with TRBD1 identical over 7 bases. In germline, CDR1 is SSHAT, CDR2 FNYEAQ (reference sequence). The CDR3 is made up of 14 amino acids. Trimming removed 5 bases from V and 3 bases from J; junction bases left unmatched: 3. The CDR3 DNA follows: TGTGCCAGCAGCCCGGGACAGTACACCGGGGAGCTGTTTTTT. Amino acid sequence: CASSPGQYTGELFF.

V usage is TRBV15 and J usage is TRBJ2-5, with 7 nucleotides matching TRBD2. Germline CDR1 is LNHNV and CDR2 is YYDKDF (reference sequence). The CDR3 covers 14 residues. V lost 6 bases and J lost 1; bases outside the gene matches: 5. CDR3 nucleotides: TGTGCCACCAGGGGGGGGTTACCCCAAGAGACCCAGTACTTC. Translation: CATRGGLPQETQYF.

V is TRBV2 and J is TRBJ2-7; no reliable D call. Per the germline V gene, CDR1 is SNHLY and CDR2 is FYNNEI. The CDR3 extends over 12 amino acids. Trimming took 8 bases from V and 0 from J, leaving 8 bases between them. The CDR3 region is CASSYGSYEQYF. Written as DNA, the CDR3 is TGTGCCAGCTCGTACGGCTCCTACGAGCAGTACTTC. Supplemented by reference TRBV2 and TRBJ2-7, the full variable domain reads EPEVTQTPSHQVTQMGQEVILRCVPISNHLYFYWYRQILGQKVEFLVSFYNNEISEKSEIFDDQFSVERPDGSNFTLKIRSTKLEDSAMYFCASSYGSYEQYFGPGTRLTVT.

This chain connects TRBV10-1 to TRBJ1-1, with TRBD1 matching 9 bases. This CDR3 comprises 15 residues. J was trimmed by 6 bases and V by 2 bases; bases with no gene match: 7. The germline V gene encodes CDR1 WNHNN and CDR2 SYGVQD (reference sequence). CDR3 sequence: CASSETGGLRAEAFF. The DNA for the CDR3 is TGCGCCAGCAGTGAGACAGGGGGCTTAAGGGCTGAAGCTTTCTTT.

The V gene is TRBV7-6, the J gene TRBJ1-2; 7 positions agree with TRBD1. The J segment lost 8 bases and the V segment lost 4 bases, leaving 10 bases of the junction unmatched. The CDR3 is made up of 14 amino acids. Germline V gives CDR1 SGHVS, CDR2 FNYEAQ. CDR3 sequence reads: CASSSRAGGDGYTF. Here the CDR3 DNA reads TGTGCCAGCAGCTCCCGGGCAGGGGGAGACGGCTACACCTTC.

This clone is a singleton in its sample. CDR3 sequence reads: CASSREVQTPLHF. CDR3 sequence (DNA): TGTGCCAGCAGCAGGGAAGTCCAGACACCCCTCCACTTT. V gene TRBV2 combines with J gene TRBJ1-6, with a weak D call TRBD1 (5 bases). The CDR3 has 13 amino acids. Germline V lookup: CDR1 SNHLY, CDR2 FYNNEI. V dropped 6 bases and J dropped 11 bases, with 14 bases sitting between them.

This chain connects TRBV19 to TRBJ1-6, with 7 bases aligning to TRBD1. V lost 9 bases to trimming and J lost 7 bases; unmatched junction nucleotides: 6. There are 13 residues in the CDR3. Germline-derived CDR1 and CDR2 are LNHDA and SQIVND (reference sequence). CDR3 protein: CASTGTVNSPLHF. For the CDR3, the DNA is TGTGCCAGCACCGGGACAGTGAATTCACCCCTCCACTTT.

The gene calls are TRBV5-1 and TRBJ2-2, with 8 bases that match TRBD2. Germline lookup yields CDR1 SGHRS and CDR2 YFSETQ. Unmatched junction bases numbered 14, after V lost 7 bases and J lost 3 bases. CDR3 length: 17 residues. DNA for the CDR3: TGCGCCAGCGTATCCCGGGGGGGGTTAACGGACACCGGGGAGCTGTTTTTT. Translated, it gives CASVSRGGLTDTGELFF.

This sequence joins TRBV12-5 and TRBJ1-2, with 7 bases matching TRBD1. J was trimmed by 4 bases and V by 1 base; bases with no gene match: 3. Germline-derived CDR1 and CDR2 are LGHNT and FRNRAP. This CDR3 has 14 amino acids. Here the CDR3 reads CASGLESGGYGYTF. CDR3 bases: TGTGCTAGTGGTTTGGAATCAGGGGGCTATGGCTACACCTTC.

This CDR3 is CASSTDGDTGELFF. The CDR3 nucleotides are TGTGCCAGCAGCACGGACGGGGACACCGGGGAGCTGTTTTTT. The chain links TRBV6-4 to TRBJ2-2; D is possibly TRBD2 (5 bases). The CDR3 consists of 14 residues. From germline, CDR1 is MRHNA and CDR2 SNTAGT. The germline V and J ends were trimmed by 6 bases and 3 bases, with 11 bases remaining between them.

CDR3 loop: CASSSLNTYEQYF. The CDR3 DNA follows: TGTGCCAGCAGTTCCCTTAACACCTACGAGCAGTACTTC. The gene calls are TRBV27 and TRBJ2-7; D gene uncertain. CDR1 is MNHEY and CDR2 is SMNVEV in the germline V gene (reference sequence). The CDR3 is 13 residues long. V lost 4 bases, J lost 2 bases, and 9 bases lay in between.

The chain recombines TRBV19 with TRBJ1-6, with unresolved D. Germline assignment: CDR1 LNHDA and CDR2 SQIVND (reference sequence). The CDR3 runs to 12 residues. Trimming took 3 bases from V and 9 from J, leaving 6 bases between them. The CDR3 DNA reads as TGTGCCAGTAGTATCCGGGGTTCACCCCTCCACTTT. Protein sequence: CASSIRGSPLHF.

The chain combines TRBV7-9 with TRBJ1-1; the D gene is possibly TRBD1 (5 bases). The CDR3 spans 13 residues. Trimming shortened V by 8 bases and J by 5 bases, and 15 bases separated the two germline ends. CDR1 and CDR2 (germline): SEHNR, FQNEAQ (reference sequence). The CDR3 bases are TGTGCCAGCGGGGGAGGGTCCGAGACTGAAGCTTTCTTT. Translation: CASGGGSETEAFF.

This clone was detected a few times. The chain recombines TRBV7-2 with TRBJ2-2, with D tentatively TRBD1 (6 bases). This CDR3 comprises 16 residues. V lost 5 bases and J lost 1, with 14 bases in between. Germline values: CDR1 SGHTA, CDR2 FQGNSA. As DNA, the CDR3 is TGTGCCAGCAGCCGGAGTGCAGGGGTGAACACCGGGGAGCTGTTTTTT. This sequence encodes CASSRSAGVNTGELFF.

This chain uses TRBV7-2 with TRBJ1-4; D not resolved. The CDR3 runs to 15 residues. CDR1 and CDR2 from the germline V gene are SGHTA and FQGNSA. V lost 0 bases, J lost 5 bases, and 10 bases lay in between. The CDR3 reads CASSLAIRGNEKLFF. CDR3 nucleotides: TGTGCCAGCAGCTTAGCGATCCGGGGAAATGAAAAACTGTTTTTT.

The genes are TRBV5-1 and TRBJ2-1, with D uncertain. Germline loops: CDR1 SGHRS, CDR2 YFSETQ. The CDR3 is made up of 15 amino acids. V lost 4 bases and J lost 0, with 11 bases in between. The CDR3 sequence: CASSTHTSSYNEQFF. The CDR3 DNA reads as TGCGCCAGCAGCACGCACACCAGCTCCTACAATGAGCAGTTCTTC.